This T cell receptor beta chain was observed in a study of cytomegalovirus exposure and HLA in healthy donors. Using immunoSEQ multiplex PCR, the repertoire was profiled, and TCRdb retains in-frame clones only, with some absent. The sample contains roughly 50,000 clones, about 92% of which appear only once. Study-level findings and limits: The study designated about 160 TCR beta chains cytomegalovirus-associated. Among TCR sequences, most were rare, though some public TCRs appeared in many donors.

A remark on this clone: Its antigen is still unknown. Relative to the germline gene, one junction end is altered; a read error may explain this. Additional DNA sequences in this sample encode the identical CDR3.

The clonotype comes from a woman aged 18-29 years in good health and CMV-seropositive. Sequencing was done on a sample of PBMCs.

CDR3 DNA: TGTGCCAGTAGTATAGATCTATCGACGGGGGATAACTATGGCTACACTTTC. It encodes CASSIDLSTGDNYGYTF. This rearrangement joins TRBV19 to TRBJ1-2, with D perhaps TRBD1 (5 bases). Germline CDR1 and CDR2: LNHDA and SQIVND (reference sequence). This CDR3 is built from 17 residues.